This T cell receptor (beta chain) is drawn from a study of blood T cell repertoires in COVID-19. For the study at large: Whether acute or convalescent, the COVID-19 samples came from the United States, Italy and Spain. PBMCs, B-cell-depleted T cells, or T cells provided the cDNA or gDNA that made up the material.

The repertoire was sequenced with immunoSEQ multiplex PCR; TCRdb's copy has only in-frame clones and lacks some. Among over 45,000 clones listed, around four fifths were seen once. Germline V gives CDR1 LNHDA, CDR2 SQIVND (reference sequence). Losses at the gene ends were 4 bases for V and 5 bases for J; bases not matched to a gene: 7. The CDR3 totals 14 residues. The sample consisted of peripheral blood. The TCR sequence derives from a human donor in a cohort sampled during active COVID-19. The chain couples TRBV19 to TRBJ1-1, with 7 bases identical to TRBD1. The CDR3 DNA reads as TGTGCCAGTAGTAGGGACAGCCAGGGGACTGAAGCTTTCTTT. This codes for CASSRDSQGTEAFF.